This T cell receptor (beta chain) was documented in a study of naive and memory T cell subsets (dated by TCRdb to about 2017). Looking at the study overall: An open-source, UMI-based TCR alpha and beta sequencing pipeline was applied to sorted naive and memory peripheral blood T cell subsets. RNA was DNase-treated and reverse transcribed with TCR constant-region primers, mostly using SuperScript III. The functional CMV T cell responses agreed completely with IgG serology results. Paper-wide results and their limitations: Each clonotype was defined as a single alpha or beta chain sequence rather than as a paired alpha/beta receptor. In both CD4 and CD8 cells, the Gini index increased while Shannon and inverse Simpson diversity decreased from naive through CM, EM and EMRA. RNA-based TCR counts may be affected by expression changes linked to T cell activation and differentiation. After error correction, only a single occurrence was seen for over 95% of naive TCR sequences, so much steeper abundance distributions were produced than in memory subsets. TCR abundance followed a power law with an exponent that was different for naive and memory subsets but consistent across the three individuals. The repertoire findings for the naive and memory subsets could not be validated against a ground truth, as none was available.

TCR alpha and beta chain libraries were amplified separately from the second PCR step onward. The CMV status of each donor was determined by measuring IFNgamma production from CD4+ T cells after fresh PBMCs had been stimulated overnight with CMV viral lysate. Miltenyi beads were used first to positively select CD4 T cells, and CD8 T cells were then positively selected from the CD4-negative fraction. Cells were stained for CD3, CD4, CD8, CD45RA, CD27 and a live/dead dye and were sorted on a BD Aria II into four subsets based on CD45RA and CD27. Blood was obtained from a few healthy volunteers, and the blood from each volunteer was fractionated into CD4 and CD8 T cells and subsequently into four differentiation subsets. Around 110 ml of peripheral blood was collected from each donor, and PBMC were isolated by Ficoll-Paque PLUS density-gradient centrifugation. Sorted cells were lysed in RLT buffer, after which RNA was extracted using a Qiagen RNeasy kit and stored at -80 degrees C.

This clonotype was picked up a small number of times. This receptor's antigen is unknown. No much larger clone exists at a distance of one base, and base qualities are not known. Library prep was done by UMI-ligation and nested PCR. The beta constant-region primer was an equimolar mix of two oligonucleotides covering both TRBC1 and TRBC2. A single-stranded oligonucleotide carrying the SP2 primer and a 12-nucleotide UMI was ligated to the 3' end of the cDNA by T4 RNA ligase 1. Four rounds of PCR, combining the SP2 primer with nested alpha and beta constant-region primers, were used to amplify the ligated cDNA. The ligation reaction was kept at 16 degrees C for roughly 18-24 hours. PCR2 was typically run as a SYBR Green qPCR and stopped at a predetermined threshold to prevent over-amplification. Agencourt AMPure XP magnetic beads were used for all purifications after the first. Library amounts were measured by Qubit and library quality was assessed on a TapeStation, where the main peak was expected at around 650 bp. Pooled libraries were sequenced on an Illumina MiSeq using v2 2x251 paired-end kits, and typically about 0.95-2.3 million reads were obtained per sample. Libraries were pooled at around 3.8 nM per sample, and 5-7% PhiX was added to improve cluster recognition. The authors' pipeline ran thus. Using tag matching that tolerated one base-pair mismatch, Decombinator assigned V and J genes to FASTQ reads that had been processed by Demultiplexor. UMIs were used by Collapsinator to correct both sequencing errors and frequency errors arising from PCR heterogeneity. TCRs were translated and CDR3s were extracted from the conserved cysteine to the FGXG phenylalanine by CDR3Translator, with non-productive sequences being flagged. Gini, Shannon entropy and inverse Simpson indices were computed after subsampling the repertoires to the same number of UMI-defined TCRs. Clonotype abundance distributions were fitted to a power law by maximum likelihood within the linear range. Similar UMI counts, unique TCR numbers and clonal distributions were obtained with the pipeline and with MIGEC on one naive CD8 sample. The repertoires were searched for some 7,300 CMV-associated CDR3 sequences that had been compiled from VDJdb and a published dataset. The public reads were reprocessed in TCRdb via fastp at Q25 and MiXCR, keeping in-frame beta chains. Each record represents a unique CDR3 protein, reported with the most common genes and DNA among its rows. TCRdb's processing, not the authors' own work, is the source of the V and J calls. The table for this sample lists about 80,000 distinct CDR3 sequences; less than 15% of them were counted only once. Jointly, the top ten make up 0.9% to 1% of the sample.

The germline V gene gives CDR1 as SGHTA and CDR2 as FQGNSA. Trimmed from V: 1 base; trimmed from J: 5 bases; junction bases lacking a gene match: 6. The CDR3 covers 15 residues, taking in both the cysteine and the phenylalanine. Of the read, only the CDR3 DNA is kept; its 45 bases are in frame from base 1. Source material: central memory CD4+ T cells from blood. The sample's cell subset or site label, in plain terms: central memory, CD45RA- CD27+. The receptor was derived from a human donor in good health. The sequence links TRBV7-2 to TRBJ2-3, with 7 central nucleotides matching TRBD2. The CDR3 protein is CASSLGGGPGDTQYF. The DNA sequence follows: TGTGCCAGCAGCTTAGGCGGGGGTCCCGGAGATACGCAGTATTTT.